Following are 18 T cell receptor beta chains from one sample sequenced in a study of cytomegalovirus exposure and HLA in healthy donors. Amplification used 60 Vbeta primers and 13 Jbeta primers. Generated by immunoSEQ multiplex PCR, the TCRdb table keeps only in-frame clones and is missing some. The data hold about 180,000 clones, with 70% to 85% observed a single time. The sample taken for sequencing was PBMCs. These receptors originate from a middle-aged woman in good health and CMV-seronegative.

V gene TRBV13 combines with J gene TRBJ1-1; 8 bases align to TRBD1. The CDR3 loop spans 13 amino acids. Germline loops: CDR1 PRHDT, CDR2 FYEKMQ (reference sequence). J was trimmed by 8 bases and V by 5 bases; bases with no gene match: 7. The CDR3 DNA is TGTGCCAGCAGCCTAGACAGGGGCAGGGAAGCTTTCTTT. As protein: CASSLDRGREAFF.

This clone showed up just a few times. V usage is TRBV6-5 and J usage is TRBJ1-1; maybe TRBD1 (5 bases). V lost 6 bases, J lost 3 bases, and 8 bases lay in between. The germline V gene encodes CDR1 MNHEY and CDR2 SVGAGI. The CDR3 runs 12 residues. Written as DNA, the CDR3 is TGTGCCAGCAGCCGGGGGGACACTGAAGCTTTCTTT. The encoded protein is CASSRGDTEAFF.

The chain carries TRBV7-8 and TRBJ1-6, with D possibly being TRBD1 (6 bases). This CDR3 spans 17 amino acids. Germline V lookup: CDR1 SGHVS, CDR2 FQNEAQ. V gave up 2 bases and J gave up 5 bases, with 16 bases separating them. This chain's CDR3 is CASSLTHLGTNNSPLHF. In DNA, the CDR3 is TGTGCCAGCAGCTTAACTCATTTGGGGACAAATAATTCACCCCTCCACTTT. Full variable domain (rest looked up from reference TRBV7-8 and TRBJ1-6): GAGVSQSPRYKVAKRGQDVALRCDPISGHVSLFWYQQALGQGPEFLTYFQNEAQLDKSGLPSDRFFAERPEGSVSTLKIQRTQQEDSAVYLCASSLTHLGTNNSPLHFGNGTRLTVT.

This chain links TRBV5-4 with TRBJ2-5, with TRBD2 matching 7 bases. The DNA matches TRBJ2-7 better at its end, which makes the J call doubtful. This CDR3 is built from 15 residues. The germline V gene has CDR1 SGHNT and CDR2 YYREEE (reference sequence). The CDR3, as DNA: TGTGCCAGCAGCTTGGAGGGCGGGGGTGGGAGCGAGCAGTACTTC. This sequence encodes CASSLEGGGGSEQYF.

This chain connects TRBV29-1 to TRBJ2-7; D possibly corresponds to TRBD1 (7 bases). Germline V gene sequence: CDR1 SQVTM, CDR2 ANQGSEA. Between the trimmed V and J ends, which lost 3 bases and 4 bases, there was a span of 13 bases. The CDR3 is made up of 13 amino acids. The CDR3 here is CSVDGGGAYEQYF. In DNA, the CDR3 is TGCAGCGTTGATGGAGGGGGCGCATACGAGCAGTACTTC.

V and J are TRBV5-4 and TRBJ1-2, with 7 bases fitting TRBD1. The CDR3 totals 13 residues. Germline CDR1 is SGHNT and CDR2 is YYREEE (reference sequence). The V and J ends lost 0 bases and 5 bases, in that order; junction bases with no gene match: 1. The CDR3 nucleotides are TGTGCCAGCAGCTTGGAGACAGGGTATGGCTACACCTTC. Translation gives CASSLETGYGYTF.

The chain joins TRBV7-8 to TRBJ1-2; possible D gene TRBD1, 6 bases. V lost 4 bases to trimming and J lost 6 bases, with 12 bases between them. The CDR3 covers 13 residues. Germline V gene lookup returns CDR1 SGHVS and CDR2 FQNEAQ. The CDR3 protein is CASSYLRTDGYTF. As DNA, the CDR3 is TGTGCCAGCAGCTACCTTCGGACAGATGGCTACACCTTC.

In this sample, this clone turned up a few times. The rearrangement joins TRBV29-1 to TRBJ1-4; D not certain. CDR3 length equals 12 residues. Germline CDR1 is SQVTM and CDR2 is ANQGSEA. With 1 base removed from V and 10 bases from J, the gap between germline ends came to 10 bases. Written as DNA, the CDR3 is TGCAGCGTTGAAGTTCCAGGTGGAAAACTGTTTTTT. Translated, it gives CSVEVPGGKLFF. Combining the CDR3 with reference TRBV29-1 and TRBJ1-4 gives the whole variable domain SAVISQKPSRDICQRGTSLTIQCQVDSQVTMMFWYRQQPGQSLTLIATANQGSEATYESGFVIDKFPISRPNLTFSTLTVSNMSPEDSSIYLCSVEVPGGKLFFGSGTQLSVL.

The rearrangement joins TRBV6-6 to TRBJ2-7; 7 bases line up with TRBD1. Germline-derived CDR1 and CDR2 are MNHNY and SVGAGI (reference sequence). Germline trimming cut 2 bases from V and 1 base from J; bases unmatched to any gene: 2. The CDR3 is 14 amino acids. The CDR3: CASSYRGPSYEQYF. The CDR3, as DNA: TGTGCCAGCAGTTACAGGGGGCCATCCTACGAGCAGTACTTC.

The chain couples TRBV7-2 to TRBJ2-1; 16 nucleotides agree with TRBD2. The germline gives CDR1 SGHTA, CDR2 FQGNSA. The CDR3 runs 17 residues. Germline trimming cut 5 bases from V and 9 bases from J; bases unmatched to any gene: 10. The CDR3 reads CASSPPYGTSGRVEQFF. The CDR3 nucleotides are TGTGCCAGCAGCCCTCCATATGGGACTAGCGGGAGGGTTGAGCAGTTCTTC.

This clone was detected only a few times. J is TRBJ1-4 and V is TRBV30, with 7 bases fitting TRBD1. The J segment lost 7 bases and the V segment lost 3 bases, leaving 14 bases of the junction unmatched. The CDR3 is 16 amino acids. CDR1 and CDR2 from the germline V gene are GTSNPN and SVGIG (reference sequence). The CDR3 here is CAWSNAVPRGSEKLFF. DNA for the CDR3: TGTGCCTGGAGCAATGCAGTCCCCAGGGGGAGTGAAAAACTGTTTTTT.

This chain links TRBV30 with TRBJ1-2, with a tentative D call TRBD1 (5 bases). The ends were cut back, 1 base at V and 7 bases at J, with 16 bases in the middle. This CDR3 has 14 amino acids. Looked up from germline, CDR1 is GTSNPN and CDR2 is SVGIG (reference sequence). CDR3 sequence (DNA): TGTGCCTGGAGTGGAAGGGCGCGGGGACGTGGCTACACCTTC. Protein product: CAWSGRARGRGYTF.

This chain joins TRBV11-3 and TRBJ2-7; 8 nucleotides align to TRBD1. Trimming removed 3 bases from V and 4 bases from J; junction bases left unmatched: 14. The CDR3 consists of 17 residues. CDR1 SGHNT and CDR2 YENEEA come from the germline V gene. The CDR3 DNA reads TGTGCCAGCAGCTTTAGTGCCCGGACAGGGCGCCTGTACGAGCAGTACTTC. Its translation: CASSFSARTGRLYEQYF.

The gene calls are TRBV2 and TRBJ2-5; 11 positions agree with TRBD2. Trimming took 7 bases from V and 4 from J; bases not matched to a gene: 11. CDR3 length equals 16 residues. Germline CDR1 SNHLY, CDR2 FYNNEI. The CDR3 spells CASMASGRLGTETQYF. CDR3 in DNA: TGTGCCAGCATGGCTAGCGGGAGGCTAGGTACAGAGACCCAGTACTTC.

The gene calls are TRBV30 and TRBJ1-1, with a tentative D call TRBD1 (5 bases). The CDR3 covers 10 residues. Trimming stripped 4 bases from V and 11 bases from J, with 11 bases between. From germline, CDR1 is GTSNPN and CDR2 SVGIG (reference sequence). For the CDR3, the DNA is TGTGCCTGGAACAGGATAGAGGCTTTCTTT. This encodes CAWNRIEAFF.

The chain combines TRBV15 with TRBJ2-2, with TRBD2 identical over 10 bases. The CDR3 loop spans 15 amino acids. Germline CDR1 LNHNV, CDR2 YYDKDF (reference sequence). Losses at the gene ends were 2 bases for V and 4 bases for J; bases not matched to a gene: 1. CDR3 region: CATSRRTSGTGELFF. CDR3 DNA sequence: TGTGCCACCAGCAGACGGACTAGCGGCACCGGGGAGCTGTTTTTT.

CDR3 sequence reads: CASSAGGIRTDSPLHF. DNA for the CDR3: TGTGCCAGCAGCGCAGGGGGCATCCGGACGGATTCACCCCTCCACTTT. The chain has TRBV5-4 and TRBJ1-6; 8 bases are shared with TRBD1. Trimming removed 4 bases from V and 8 bases from J; junction bases left unmatched: 11. CDR1 is SGHNT and CDR2 is YYREEE in the germline V gene (reference sequence). The CDR3 is 16 amino acids. Together with reference TRBV5-4 and TRBJ1-6, the CDR3 gives the full variable domain: ETGVTQSPTHLIKTRGQQVTLRCSSQSGHNTVSWYQQALGQGPQFIFQYYREEENGRGNFPPRFSGLQFPNYSSELNVNALELDDSALYLCASSAGGIRTDSPLHFGNGTRLTVT.

The chain joins TRBV7-2 to TRBJ2-1; a weak D match, TRBD1 (5 bases). Germline CDR1 is SGHTA and CDR2 is FQGNSA. This CDR3 is built from 15 residues. The V end lost 5 bases, the J end lost 2 bases, and 13 bases lay between the germline ends. The DNA of the CDR3 is TGTGCCAGCAGCCGAGAACTGGGGCCCTACAATGAGCAGTTCTTC. It codes for CASSRELGPYNEQFF.